This T cell receptor beta chain was recorded in a study of blood T cells in healthy people across ages. This clonotype was detected only a few times. The CDR3 loop spans 13 amino acids. The germline gives CDR1 LGHNA, CDR2 YNFKEQ. V was pared by 0 bases and J by 15 bases, with 15 bases between. It was with a sample-barcoded 5' primer and a J-beta primer mix that a second PCR of roughly 6 to 12 cycles was run. TCRdb reanalysed the 5' RACE reads using MiXCR and keeps one entry per CDR3 protein. The data hold roughly 1,500,000 distinct CDR3 sequences, with about 32% observed a single time. The sample consisted of blood. The chain joins TRBV4-2 to TRBJ2-1; maybe TRBD1 (6 bases). The TCR sequence derives from a woman in her 30s in good health. The DNA of the CDR3 is TGTGCCAGCAGCCAAGATCTGAGGGGGAGTCGGTTCTTC. This codes for CASSQDLRGSRFF.